These 21 T cell receptor beta chains originate from one sample sequenced in a study of monozygotic twins with inflammatory bowel disease. TCRdb re-called the 5' RACE reads and shows each CDR3 protein once, DNA omitted. Recorded for this sample: a few hundred thousand distinct CDR3 sequences. Sequencing input: blood. The receptor source for this set is a human donor with ulcerative colitis or Crohn's disease, or a healthy co-twin of an affected twin (not recorded which).

CDR3 amino acids: CSASPSGKNTGELFF. This chain links TRBV20-1 with TRBJ2-2; TCRdb reports TRBD2, a call that lacks DNA to check it against. The CDR3 has 15 amino acids. CDR1 is DFQATT and CDR2 is SNEGSKA in the germline V gene (reference sequence).

The chain joins TRBV24-1 to TRBJ2-1; there is no DNA to check the TCRdb D call of TRBD2. Germline V gives CDR1 KGHDR, CDR2 SFDVKD. The CDR3 totals 15 residues. The CDR3 is CATSLPTSGVNEQFF.

J is TRBJ2-1 and V is TRBV7-3. Per the germline V gene, CDR1 is SGHTA and CDR2 is FQGTGA. The CDR3 has 15 amino acids. The CDR3 here is CASSLRARSYNEQFF.

The chain has TRBV7-2 and TRBJ1-3; TCRdb's D call, TRBD1, is unchecked because there is no DNA. This CDR3 is built from 14 residues. CDR1 is SGHTA and CDR2 is FQGNSA in the germline V gene. CDR3 sequence: CASSLQTGMDTIYF.

The gene calls are TRBV6-2 or TRBV6-3 and TRBJ2-1; TCRdb selects TRBD2, and the lack of DNA leaves this call unchecked. Germline loops: CDR1 MNHEY, CDR2 SVGEGT. This CDR3 has 14 amino acids. The CDR3: CASRSLAGHNEQFF.

CDR3 residues: CASSKGQGRNSPLHF. V and J are TRBV7-2 and TRBJ1-6; TCRdb outputs TRBD1, but without DNA this stays unchecked. This CDR3 comprises 15 residues. CDR1 SGHTA and CDR2 FQGNSA come from the germline V gene.

The V gene is TRBV5-6, the J gene TRBJ2-7. The germline V gene encodes CDR1 SGHDT and CDR2 YYEEEE. The CDR3 is made up of 15 amino acids. The chain's CDR3 is CASSNTQGSPYEQYF.

V gene TRBV7-2 combines with J gene TRBJ1-6; TCRdb indicates TRBD1, and absent DNA this call remains unverified. Germline V gene data show CDR1 as SGHTA and CDR2 as FQGNSA. This CDR3 contains 15 residues. CDR3 protein: CASAGGVSYNSPLHF.

The chain carries TRBV7-8 and TRBJ1-2; TCRdb's D call, TRBD1, is unchecked because there is no DNA. Germline CDR1 and CDR2: SGHVS and FQNEAQ. The CDR3 totals 14 residues. CDR3 amino acids: CASSLEGGLYGYTF.

J is TRBJ1-5 and V is TRBV20-1. CDR3 length equals 17 residues. The germline V gene encodes CDR1 DFQATT and CDR2 SNEGSKA (reference sequence). The CDR3: CSARARLRGGLGQPQHF.

This rearrangement joins TRBV28 to TRBJ2-3; TCRdb names TRBD1, which stays unverified in the absence of DNA. The CDR3 contains 15 residues. Germline V lookup: CDR1 MDHEN, CDR2 SYDVKM. CDR3 sequence reads: CASSFERGEIDTQYF. Supplemented by reference TRBV28 and TRBJ2-3, the full variable domain reads DVKVTQSSRYLVKRTGEKVFLECVQDMDHENMFWYRQDPGLGLRLIYFSYDVKMKEKGDIPEGYSVSREKKERFSLILESASTNQTSMYLCASSFERGEIDTQYFGPGTRLTVL.

J is TRBJ2-2 and V is TRBV29-1. The CDR3 is made up of 15 amino acids. Per the germline V gene, CDR1 is SQVTM and CDR2 is ANQGSEA. This CDR3 reads CSVENTGSRIGELFF.

The rearrangement uses TRBV6-2 or TRBV6-3 and TRBJ2-1; the TRBD1 assignment by TCRdb is unverifiable without DNA. CDR3 length equals 14 residues. Germline V gene sequence: CDR1 MNHEY, CDR2 SVGEGT. CDR3 in amino acids: CAPEGQGLYNEQFF.

The rearrangement links TRBV19 to TRBJ2-3. The CDR3 has 11 amino acids. Germline-derived CDR1 and CDR2 are LNHDA and SQIVND (reference sequence). This CDR3 is CASSMVDTQYF.

The CDR3 reads CSAALEIGNEQFF. The rearrangement joins TRBV20-1 to TRBJ2-1. CDR3 length: 13 residues. In germline, CDR1 is DFQATT, CDR2 SNEGSKA (reference sequence).

The V and J genes are TRBV3-1 and TRBJ1-6. Germline loops: CDR1 LGHDT, CDR2 YNNKEL (reference sequence). This CDR3 contains 14 residues. The CDR3 reads CASSHSPYNSPLHF.

V is TRBV7-2 and J is TRBJ2-5; there is no DNA to check the TCRdb D call of TRBD2. The CDR3 is 15 residues long. Germline lookup yields CDR1 SGHTA and CDR2 FQGNSA. The CDR3 region is CASRRGLAGGETQYF.

This chain uses TRBV11-2 with TRBJ2-3. Germline V gene sequence: CDR1 SGHAT, CDR2 FQNNGV. The length of the CDR3 is 14 residues. CDR3: CASSLADVADTQYF.

V usage is TRBV19 and J usage is TRBJ2-2; as DNA is missing, the TRBD1 call by TCRdb cannot be tested. CDR1 and CDR2 from the germline V gene are LNHDA and SQIVND (reference sequence). The CDR3 is 15 amino acids. CDR3 in amino acids: CASRDRGTSPGELFF. Drawing the rest from reference TRBV19 and TRBJ2-2, the complete variable domain is DGGITQSPKYLFRKEGQNVTLSCEQNLNHDAMYWYRQDPGQGLRLIYYSQIVNDFQKGDIAEGYSVSREKKESFPLTVTSAQKNPTAFYLCASRDRGTSPGELFFGEGSRLTVL.

This sequence joins TRBV6-1 and TRBJ2-3; TCRdb's D gene call, TRBD1, goes unchecked for lack of DNA. This CDR3 is built from 14 residues. Germline assignment: CDR1 MNHNS and CDR2 SASEGT. CDR3 sequence reads: CASRDRGITDTQYF.

The chain combines TRBV12-3 or TRBV12-4 with TRBJ2-7; without DNA, the TCRdb call of TRBD1 cannot be checked. CDR3 length equals 13 residues. The CDR3 spells CASTNRDSYEQYF.